This T cell receptor beta chain came from a study of T-cell reconstitution after alpha-beta-depleted transplantation in children. Study observations and caveats: Reports say that about two months after transplant, the alpha-beta T cells came out of several hundred graft clones that had expanded. T-cell numbers and diversity one year post-transplant derived largely from freshly generated T cells.

This clonotype came up many times. Its antigen is not known. Unique molecular identifiers were built into the TCRbeta library. TCRdb fed the PCR reads into MiXCR, producing one record per CDR3 protein. The sample comprises 150,000 to 200,000 distinct CDR3 sequences, roughly 10% of which are singletons, and roughly 13% rests with the top ten. Germline V gene lookup returns CDR1 DFQATT and CDR2 SNEGSKA (reference sequence). CDR3 length: 13 residues. V lost 3 bases to trimming and J lost 6 bases; unmatched junction nucleotides: 8. The chain uses TRBV20-1 and TRBJ2-7; 7 bases map to TRBD1. The TCR was taken from a boy younger than 10 with acute myeloid leukemia, due to receive a stem cell transplant. Specimen: PBMCs, collected before TCRalphabeta/CD19-depleted stem cell transplant. The CDR3 DNA reads TGCAGTGCTAGCCGGGACAGCAAAACCGAGCAGTACTTC. This encodes CSASRDSKTEQYF.